The rows below give T cell receptor beta chains drawn from one sample of a study of blood T cells in healthy people across ages. Each CDR3 protein is one row after TCRdb ran MiXCR on the 5' RACE reads. The sample shows under 1,000,000 distinct CDR3 sequences, about half of them seen only once. The sequenced material came from blood. These receptors all come from a man older than 75 in good health. Each CDR3 is given with its conserved first and last residue. The order of the fields is D gene, V gene, J gene, clone size, CDR3 length, CDR3 DNA, CDR3 protein. A D gene is named only where the DNA matches it firmly. A row's size may be missing; if present it is once, few, many or a size class.

TRBD1,TRBV6-5,TRBJ1-2,.,19,TGTGCCAGCAGTTACGGATCCCGCCGGACAGGGGGTGTAACCTATGGCTACACCTTC,CASSYGSRRTGGVTYGYTF
.,TRBV5-6,TRBJ2-3,many,12,TGCGCCAGCAGCTTGGTCCCAGATACGCAGTATTTT,CASSLVPDTQYF
.,TRBV10-2,TRBJ2-1,.,13,TGCGCCAGCAGCAACTCTAGGATCCATGAGCAGTTCTTC,CASSNSRIHEQFF
.,TRBV29-1,TRBJ2-1,few,13,TGCAGCGTTGAAAATGGATTAGCCAATGAGCAGTTCTTC,CSVENGLANEQFF
TRBD1,TRBV7-8,TRBJ2-1,few,16,TGTGCCAGCAGCTTAGGGGCAGGGGGCGCGGACAATGAGCAGTTCTTC,CASSLGAGGADNEQFF
TRBD1,TRBV7-2,TRBJ2-5,few,15,TGTGCCAGCAGCTTCGGACAGGGGCAACAAGAGACCCAGTACTTC,CASSFGQGQQETQYF
.,TRBV20-1,TRBJ2-5,.,12,TGCAGTGCTAGGGGCTTTCAAGAGACCCAGTACTTC,CSARGFQETQYF
.,TRBV4-1,TRBJ1-5,many,13,TGCGCCAGCAGCCAAGAGGACCGAACGCCCCAGCATTTT,CASSQEDRTPQHF
TRBD2,TRBV9,TRBJ2-5,.,16,TGTGCCAGCAGCGCCTTAGCGGGAGGGAACCAAGAGACCCAGTACTTC,CASSALAGGNQETQYF
.,TRBV21-1,TRBJ1-1,.,15,TGTGCCAGCAGCTCGCAGGACAGGAAGAACACTGAAGCTTTCTTT,CASSSQDRKNTEAFF
TRBD2,TRBV4-2,TRBJ2-3,.,17,TGTGCCAGCAGCCAAGAACCGGGACTATCCGGCACAGATACGCAGTATTTT,CASSQEPGLSGTDTQYF
.,TRBV11-1,TRBJ2-2,.,15,TGTGCCAGCGGCCCCAATAGAGGGGGTACCGGGGAGCTGTTTTTT,CASGPNRGGTGELFF
TRBD2,TRBV20-1,TRBJ2-3,few,13,TGCAGTGCTAGACCGGGCGGGAGGGATACGCAGTATTTT,CSARPGGRDTQYF
TRBD2,TRBV7-3,TRBJ2-7,.,16,TGTGCCAGCAGCCCCTTCGGGACTAGCGGGATCTACGAGCAGTACTTC,CASSPFGTSGIYEQYF
TRBD1,TRBV12-3/TRBV12-4,TRBJ1-5,few,13,TGTGCCAGCAGAAACACAGGGGATCAGCCCCAGCATTTT,CASRNTGDQPQHF
TRBD2,TRBV19,TRBJ2-1,.,15,TGTGCCAGTAGGGAACCGGGACTACTTTACAATGAGCAGTTCTTC,CASREPGLLYNEQFF
TRBD1,TRBV25-1,TRBJ1-1,.,13,TGTGCCAGCATGGTTGGGCAGGGGGCTGAAGCTTTCTTT,CASMVGQGAEAFF
.,TRBV7-2,TRBJ2-1,.,15,TGTGCCAGCAGCTTTGGGGTCAGGGGTCTCAATGAGCAGTTCTTC,CASSFGVRGLNEQFF
TRBD1,TRBV6-5,TRBJ1-6,few,16,TGTGCCAGCAGTTACACCGGACAGGGGAAAACGCCACCCCTCCACTTT,CASSYTGQGKTPPLHF
TRBD2,TRBV4-2,TRBJ2-7,.,16,TGTGCCAGCAGCCAAAATAGCGGGAGGACTTCCTACGGGCAGTACTTC,CASSQNSGRTSYGQYF
.,TRBV20-1,TRBJ1-4,.,14,TGCAGTGCTAGAGAAGGGGGGGTAGGTGAAAAACTGTTTTTT,CSAREGGVGEKLFF
.,TRBV5-1,TRBJ2-7,.,13,TGCGCCAGCAGCTCCTCTCCCGACTACGAGCAGTACTTC,CASSSSPDYEQYF
TRBD2,TRBV9,TRBJ2-5,few,16,TGTGCCAGCAGCGTAGGGGCTAGCGGGGGTCGGGAGACCCAGTACTTC,CASSVGASGGRETQYF
.,TRBV6-4,TRBJ2-4,few,15,TGTGCCAGCAGTGACGAAAGTGGGGGGTCAAACATTCAGTACTTC,CASSDESGGSNIQYF
.,TRBV4-3,TRBJ1-2,.,15,TGCGCCAGCAGCCAAGATACCCAGGGTCGGCGGGGCTACACCTTC,CASSQDTQGRRGYTF
.,TRBV30,TRBJ2-5,.,13,TGTGCCTGGAGTGAGATAGCACAAGAGACCCAGTACTTC,CAWSEIAQETQYF
TRBD1,TRBV7-9,TRBJ2-7,.,17,TGTGCCAGCAGCTTAGAGAACAGGGGCCCTGGCTCCTACGAGCAGTACTTC,CASSLENRGPGSYEQYF
.,TRBV5-1,TRBJ1-1,many,13,TGCGCCAGCAGCTTGGCGTCCGACACTGAAGCTTTCTTT,CASSLASDTEAFF
.,TRBV2,TRBJ2-7,.,14,TGTGCCAGCAGTGCGGGATTTACCTCCTACGAGCAGTACTTC,CASSAGFTSYEQYF
.,TRBV4-2,TRBJ1-2,.,14,TGTGCCAGCAGCCAAGACCTCCAGGGTTGGGGCTACACCTTC,CASSQDLQGWGYTF
.,TRBV20-1,TRBJ1-6,once,13,TGCAGTGCTCCACAGGGCTCGGATTCACCCCTCCACTTT,CSAPQGSDSPLHF
.,TRBV7-9,TRBJ2-1,.,13,TGTGCCAGCAGCTTAGCCGGCCACGATGAGCAGTTCTTC,CASSLAGHDEQFF
.,TRBV24-1,TRBJ2-1,few,12,TGTGCCACCAGTGATGGGTACGATGAGCAGTTCTTC,CATSDGYDEQFF
TRBD2,TRBV2,TRBJ2-1,few,12,TGTGCCAGCAGGGGACTAGCGGAAGAGCAGTTCTTC,CASRGLAEEQFF
TRBD1,TRBV11-2,TRBJ1-1,.,18,TGTGCCAGCAGCCCCCTCTTTAATACTGGACAGGGGAGCACTGAAGCTTTCTTT,CASSPLFNTGQGSTEAFF
.,TRBV4-1,TRBJ1-2,few,14,TGCGCCAGCACCGGCATGGGGGGGAACTATGGCTACACCTTC,CASTGMGGNYGYTF
.,TRBV20-1,TRBJ2-7,.,13,TGCAGTGTCAGGGGTTCTAGCGGTGGCGAGCAGTACTTC,CSVRGSSGGEQYF
TRBD2,TRBV12-3/TRBV12-4,TRBJ2-7,many,15,TGTGCCAGCAGGCTGGCACTAGCGGGAAATTACGAGCAGTACTTC,CASRLALAGNYEQYF
.,TRBV5-1,TRBJ2-7,.,16,TGCGCCAGCAGCCGTCTCTCTGGACAGACCTCCTACGAGCAGTACTTC,CASSRLSGQTSYEQYF
TRBD2,TRBV20-1,TRBJ2-7,.,18,TGCAGTGCTAGAGATCGGACTAGCGGGGGAGGGGAGATCTACGAGCAGTACTTC,CSARDRTSGGGEIYEQYF
.,TRBV7-2,TRBJ1-1,many,16,TGTGCCAGCAGCTCTAGTGGGGGGGCCAGGAACACTGAAGCTTTCTTT,CASSSSGGARNTEAFF
TRBD1,TRBV20-1,TRBJ2-1,.,19,TGCAGTGCTAGAGATCGACAGGGGGCCAGATCTGGCTCCTACAATGAGCAGTTCTTC,CSARDRQGARSGSYNEQFF
.,TRBV24-1,TRBJ2-1,.,12,TGTGCCACCAGTGAACGCAACAATGAGCAGTTCTTC,CATSERNNEQFF
.,TRBV5-1,TRBJ2-3,few,14,TGCGCCAGCAGTGGGGGTCGATTCACAGATACGCAGTATTTT,CASSGGRFTDTQYF
.,TRBV27,TRBJ2-3,.,16,TGTGCCAGCAGTTTATCGACCGGGAGTGGTGGAGATACGCAGTATTTT,CASSLSTGSGGDTQYF